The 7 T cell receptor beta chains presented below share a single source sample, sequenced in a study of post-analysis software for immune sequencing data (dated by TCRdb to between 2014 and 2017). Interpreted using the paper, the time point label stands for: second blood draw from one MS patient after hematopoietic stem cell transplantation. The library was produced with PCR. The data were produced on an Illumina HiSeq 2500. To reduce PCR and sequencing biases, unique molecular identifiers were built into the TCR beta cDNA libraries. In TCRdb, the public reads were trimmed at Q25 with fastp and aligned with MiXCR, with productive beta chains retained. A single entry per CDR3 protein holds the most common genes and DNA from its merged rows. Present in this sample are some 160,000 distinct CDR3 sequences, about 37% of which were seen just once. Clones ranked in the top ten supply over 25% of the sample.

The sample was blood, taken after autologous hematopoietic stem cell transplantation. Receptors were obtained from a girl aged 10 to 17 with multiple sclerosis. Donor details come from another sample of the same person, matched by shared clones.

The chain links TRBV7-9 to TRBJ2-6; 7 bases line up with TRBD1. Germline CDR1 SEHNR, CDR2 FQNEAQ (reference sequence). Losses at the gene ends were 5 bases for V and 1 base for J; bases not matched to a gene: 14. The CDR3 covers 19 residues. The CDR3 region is CASSPLRDSFVSGANVLTF. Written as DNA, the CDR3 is TGTGCCAGCAGCCCACTCCGGGACAGCTTCGTTTCTGGGGCCAACGTCCTGACTTTC.

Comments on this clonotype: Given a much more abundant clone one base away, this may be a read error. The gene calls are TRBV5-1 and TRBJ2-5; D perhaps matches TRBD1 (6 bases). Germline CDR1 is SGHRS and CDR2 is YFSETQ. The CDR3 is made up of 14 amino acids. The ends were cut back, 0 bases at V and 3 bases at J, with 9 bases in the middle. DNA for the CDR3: TGCGCCAGCAGCTTGGTGCCAGGGGAAGAGACCCAGTACTTC. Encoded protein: CASSLVPGEETQYF.

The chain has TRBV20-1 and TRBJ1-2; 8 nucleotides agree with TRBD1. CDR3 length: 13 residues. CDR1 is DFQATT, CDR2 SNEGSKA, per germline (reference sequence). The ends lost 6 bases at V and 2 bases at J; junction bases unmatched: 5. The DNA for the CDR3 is TGCAGTGCAAAACAGGGGGGGAACTATGGCTACACCTTC. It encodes CSAKQGGNYGYTF.

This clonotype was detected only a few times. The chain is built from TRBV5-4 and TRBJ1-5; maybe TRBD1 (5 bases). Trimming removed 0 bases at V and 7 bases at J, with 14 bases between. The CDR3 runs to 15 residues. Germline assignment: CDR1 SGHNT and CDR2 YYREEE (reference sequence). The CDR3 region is CASSLVIGVGQPQHF. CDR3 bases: TGTGCCAGCAGCTTGGTAATAGGGGTTGGACAGCCCCAGCATTTT.

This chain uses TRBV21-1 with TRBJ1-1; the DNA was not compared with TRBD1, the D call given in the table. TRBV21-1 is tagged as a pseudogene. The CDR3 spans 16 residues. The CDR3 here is CASSKDRERGSTEAFF. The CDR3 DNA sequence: TGTGCCAGCAGCAAGGACAGGGAGAGGGGCAGCACTGAAGCTTTCTTT.

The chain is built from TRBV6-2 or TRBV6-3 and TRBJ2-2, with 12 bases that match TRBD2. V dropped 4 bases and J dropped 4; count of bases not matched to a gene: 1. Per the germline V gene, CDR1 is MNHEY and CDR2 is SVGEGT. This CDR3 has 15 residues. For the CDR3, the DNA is TGTGCCAGCAGTTCTAGCGGGAGGGCCACCGGGGAGCTGTTTTTT. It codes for CASSSSGRATGELFF.

The CDR3 spells CASSLGLTSGKYQETQYF. For the CDR3, the DNA is TGTGCCAGCAGCTTAGGGCTAACTAGCGGGAAGTACCAAGAGACCCAGTACTTC. V and J are TRBV7-9 and TRBJ2-5; 10 bases fit TRBD2. V lost 1 base and J lost 0; bases outside the gene matches: 8. Germline V CDR1 and CDR2: SEHNR, FQNEAQ (reference sequence). The CDR3 length is 18 residues.